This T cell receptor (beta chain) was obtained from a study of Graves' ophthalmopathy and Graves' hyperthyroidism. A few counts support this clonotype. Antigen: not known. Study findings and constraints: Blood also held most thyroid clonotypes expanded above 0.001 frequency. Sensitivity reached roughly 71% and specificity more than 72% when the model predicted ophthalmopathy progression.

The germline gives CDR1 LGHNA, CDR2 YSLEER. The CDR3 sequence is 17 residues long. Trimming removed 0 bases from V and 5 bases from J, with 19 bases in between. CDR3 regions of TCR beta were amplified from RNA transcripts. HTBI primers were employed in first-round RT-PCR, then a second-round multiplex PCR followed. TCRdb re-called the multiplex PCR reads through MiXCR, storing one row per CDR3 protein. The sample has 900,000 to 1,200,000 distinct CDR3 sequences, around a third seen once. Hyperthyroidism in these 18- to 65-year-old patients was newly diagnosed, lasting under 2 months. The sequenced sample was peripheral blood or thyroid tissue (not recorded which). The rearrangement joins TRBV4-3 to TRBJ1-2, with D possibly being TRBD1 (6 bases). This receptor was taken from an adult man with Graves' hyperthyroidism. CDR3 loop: CASSQDSRGRGPYGYTF. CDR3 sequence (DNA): TGCGCCAGCAGCCAAGACAGCAGGGGCCGGGGGCCTTATGGCTACACCTTC.